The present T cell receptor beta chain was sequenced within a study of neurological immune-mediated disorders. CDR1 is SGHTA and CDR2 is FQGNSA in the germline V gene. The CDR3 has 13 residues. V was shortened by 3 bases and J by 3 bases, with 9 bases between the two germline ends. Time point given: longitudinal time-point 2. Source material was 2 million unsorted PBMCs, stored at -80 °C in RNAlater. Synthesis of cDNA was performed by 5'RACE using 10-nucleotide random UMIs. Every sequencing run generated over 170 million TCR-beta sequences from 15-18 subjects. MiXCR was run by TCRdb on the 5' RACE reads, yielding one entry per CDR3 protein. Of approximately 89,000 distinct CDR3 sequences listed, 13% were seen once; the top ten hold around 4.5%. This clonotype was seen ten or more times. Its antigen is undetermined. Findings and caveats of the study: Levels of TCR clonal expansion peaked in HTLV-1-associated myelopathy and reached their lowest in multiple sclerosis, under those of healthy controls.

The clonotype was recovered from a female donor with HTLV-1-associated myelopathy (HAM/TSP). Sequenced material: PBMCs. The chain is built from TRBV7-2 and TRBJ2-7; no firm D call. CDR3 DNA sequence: TGTGCCAGCAGCTTCGGATCCGTCTACGAGCAGTACTTC. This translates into CASSFGSVYEQYF.